A single sample is the source of the 27 T cell receptor beta chains below, sequenced in a study of cytomegalovirus exposure and HLA in healthy donors. Primers: 60 Vbeta forward and 13 Jbeta reverse. Some clones are missing from TCRdb's copy, which holds only in-frame ones; the method was immunoSEQ multiplex PCR. The sample holds around 200,000 clones; about 79% are singletons and the top ten take 1.8%. Sequenced: PBMCs. The receptors were gathered from a male donor in good health and CMV-seronegative.

This clone was found once. V usage is TRBV5-1 and J usage is TRBJ2-7; weak D call: TRBD2 (6 bases). CDR3 length: 15 residues. V was clipped by 2 bases and J by 3 bases, with 15 bases between them. Germline V gene sequence: CDR1 SGHRS, CDR2 YFSETQ. The CDR3 spells CASSLIPGVLYEQYF. DNA for the CDR3: TGCGCCAGCAGCTTAATCCCGGGAGTACTCTACGAGCAGTACTTC.

V usage is TRBV19 and J usage is TRBJ2-3; 11 bases match TRBD2. CDR1 and CDR2 from the germline V gene are LNHDA and SQIVND (reference sequence). This CDR3 is built from 17 residues. V was clipped by 5 bases and J by 1 base; unmatched bases: 8. The DNA of the CDR3 is TGTGCCAGTAGTGACCCCGTAGCGGGGGGGGGCACAGATACGCAGTATTTT. It translates to CASSDPVAGGGTDTQYF.

The chain links TRBV27 to TRBJ1-5; D is possibly TRBD1 (6 bases). The CDR3 runs 14 residues. Germline CDR1 is MNHEY and CDR2 is SMNVEV (reference sequence). The V end was cut by 8 bases, the J end by 6 bases, with 17 bases between. The CDR3 DNA is TGTGCCAGCCAATCGTTACAGGGTGGTCAGCCCCAGCATTTT. As protein: CASQSLQGGQPQHF.

This clone was seen once. The chain couples TRBV28 to TRBJ2-7; TRBD2 is a possible D gene (5 bases). Germline CDR1 is MDHEN and CDR2 is SYDVKM. The CDR3 runs 17 residues. With 6 bases removed from V and 6 bases from J, the gap between germline ends came to 27 bases. In nucleotides, the CDR3 is TGTGCCAGCAGGACGACCGGAGGTAGTGGATTTGAGAGCGAGCAGTACTTC. It codes for CASRTTGGSGFESEQYF.

J is TRBJ2-3 and V is TRBV7-9, with 9 bases that match TRBD2. CDR1 and CDR2 (germline): SEHNR, FQNEAQ (reference sequence). The CDR3 extends over 15 amino acids. The V segment lost 6 bases and the J segment 3 bases; nucleotides outside the gene matches: 7. The CDR3 loop reads CASSQISGGTDTQYF. The DNA of the CDR3 is TGTGCCAGCAGTCAGATTAGCGGGGGAACAGATACGCAGTATTTT.

This clone was detected a few times. The chain links TRBV5-4 to TRBJ2-3, with 9 bases identical to TRBD2. CDR3 length: 17 residues. CDR1 and CDR2 from the germline V gene are SGHNT and YYREEE (reference sequence). J was trimmed by 5 bases and V by 9 bases; bases with no gene match: 19. The CDR3 sequence is CANLDLYSGGAGDTQYF. In nucleotides, the CDR3 is TGTGCCAACCTTGACCTCTATAGCGGGGGAGCCGGAGATACGCAGTATTTT.

V usage is TRBV4-3 and J usage is TRBJ1-6; 8 nucleotides match TRBD1. This CDR3 is built from 15 residues. The germline CDR1 and CDR2 sequences are LGHNA and YSLEER. V gave up 1 base and J gave up 9 bases; unmatched junction bases: 5. CDR3 in DNA: TGCGCCAGCAGCCAAGTTGGGACAGGAACTTCACCCCTCCACTTT. Protein: CASSQVGTGTSPLHF.

The chain joins TRBV7-2 to TRBJ2-7; D might be TRBD1 (6 bases). This CDR3 comprises 14 residues. The germline V and J ends were trimmed by 5 bases and 0 bases, with 11 bases remaining between them. Germline CDR1 is SGHTA and CDR2 is FQGNSA. CDR3 nucleotide sequence: TGTGCCAGCAGCCCTGGACAGTTCTCCTACGAGCAGTACTTC. This gives the protein CASSPGQFSYEQYF.

This clone was found a few times. The CDR3 spells CASSLARVTEAFF. CDR3 nucleotide sequence: TGTGCCAGCAGCTTAGCGCGGGTCACTGAAGCTTTCTTT. The V gene is TRBV7-9, the J gene TRBJ1-1, with no clear D. This CDR3 region has 13 residues. V shed 0 bases and J shed 4 bases, with 6 bases lying between them. Germline CDR1 and CDR2: SEHNR and FQNEAQ (reference sequence). Using reference TRBV7-9 and TRBJ1-1 for the parts outside the CDR3, the full variable domain is DTGVSQNPRHKITKRGQNVTFRCDPISEHNRLYWYRQTLGQGPEFLTYFQNEAQLEKSRLLSDRFSAERPKGSFSTLEIQRTEQGDSAMYLCASSLARVTEAFFGQGTRLTVV.

In its sample, this clone was seen once. The rearrangement links TRBV7-8 to TRBJ1-1; unclear D gene. The V end lost 4 bases, the J end lost 4 bases, and 13 bases lay between the germline ends. Germline V CDR1 and CDR2: SGHVS, FQNEAQ. The CDR3 covers 14 residues. The CDR3 DNA sequence: TGTGCCAGCAGCTCGTCCGGGAGGAGCACTGAAGCTTTCTTT. Amino acids: CASSSSGRSTEAFF.

This chain links TRBV5-1 with TRBJ1-1; 7 bases align to TRBD1. Unmatched junction bases numbered 8, after V lost 4 bases and J lost 2 bases. The germline CDR1 and CDR2 sequences are SGHRS and YFSETQ. The CDR3 has 15 residues. CDR3: CASSLRDSSNTEAFF. For the CDR3, the DNA is TGCGCCAGCAGCCTACGGGACAGTTCTAACACTGAAGCTTTCTTT.

The chain links TRBV13 to TRBJ2-2, with TRBD1 matching 10 bases. V lost 7 bases to trimming and J lost 5 bases; unmatched junction nucleotides: 10. The CDR3 has 16 residues. Looked up from germline, CDR1 is PRHDT and CDR2 is FYEKMQ (reference sequence). CDR3 coding DNA: TGTGCCAGCACCCCGGCGACAGGGGGCTTGACCGGGGAGCTGTTTTTT. It codes for CASTPATGGLTGELFF.

The sample holds a few counts of this clone. The chain is built from TRBV6-5 and TRBJ2-1; D might be TRBD1 (5 bases). CDR3 length equals 12 residues. The germline gives CDR1 MNHEY, CDR2 SVGAGI. With 8 bases removed from V and 8 bases from J, the gap between germline ends came to 13 bases. The CDR3 region has the DNA TGTGCCAGCGAGTCTGGGGCCCATGAGCAGTTCTTC. The encoded protein is CASESGAHEQFF.

The CDR3 DNA is TGTGCCAGCTCATTAATGACAGGGGGGAGCGAAAAACTGTTTTTT. This sequence encodes CASSLMTGGSEKLFF. The V gene is TRBV18, the J gene TRBJ1-4, with TRBD1 identical over 9 bases. Germline V lookup: CDR1 KGHSH, CDR2 LQKENI. Trimming removed 5 bases from V and 8 bases from J; junction bases left unmatched: 9. This CDR3 has 15 residues.

V is TRBV2 and J is TRBJ2-5; tentative D call: TRBD2 (6 bases). Germline V gene sequence: CDR1 SNHLY, CDR2 FYNNEI. This CDR3 comprises 12 residues. Trimming stripped 4 bases from V and 7 bases from J, with 10 bases between. The CDR3 nucleotides read TGTGCCAGCAGTGGGAGGGGAGGGACCCAGTACTTC. Its translation is CASSGRGGTQYF.

This chain links TRBV27 with TRBJ2-3; 15 bases align to TRBD2. The CDR3 loop spans 19 amino acids. Trimming removed 4 bases from V and 2 bases from J; junction bases left unmatched: 10. The V gene's germline CDR1 is MNHEY and CDR2 SMNVEV (reference sequence). The DNA of the CDR3 is TGTGCCAGCAGTTCTCCCTCGAGGACTAGCGGGGGGGCCACAGATACGCAGTATTTT. Protein product: CASSSPSRTSGGATDTQYF.

V usage is TRBV30 and J usage is TRBJ1-4; D is undetermined. V was pared by 0 bases and J by 7 bases, with 12 bases between. Germline loops: CDR1 GTSNPN, CDR2 SVGIG (reference sequence). The CDR3 covers 14 residues. CDR3 loop: CAWSVTGSGEKLFF. The CDR3, as DNA: TGTGCCTGGAGTGTTACGGGTTCCGGTGAAAAACTGTTTTTT. Combining the CDR3 with reference TRBV30 and TRBJ1-4 gives the whole variable domain SQTIHQWPATLVQPVGSPLSLECTVEGTSNPNLYWYRQAAGRGLQLLFYSVGIGQISSEVPQNLSASRPQDRQFILSSKKLLLSDSGFYLCAWSVTGSGEKLFFGSGTQLSVL.

This clone turned up a few times. The rearrangement uses TRBV6-6 and TRBJ2-7; TRBD1 aligns across 7 bases. Germline lookup yields CDR1 MNHNY and CDR2 SVGAGI (reference sequence). J gave up 0 bases and V 2 bases, and 7 bases lay outside the gene matches. The CDR3 is made up of 16 amino acids. CDR3: CASSYAVDRYSYEQYF. The DNA for the CDR3 is TGTGCCAGCAGTTACGCCGTGGACAGGTACTCCTACGAGCAGTACTTC.

The rearrangement links TRBV5-1 to TRBJ2-3, with 8 bases matching TRBD2. Looked up from germline, CDR1 is SGHRS and CDR2 is YFSETQ. The V and J ends lost 1 base and 7 bases, in that order; junction bases with no gene match: 8. CDR3 length: 15 amino acids. The CDR3 sequence: CASSLMAGGLNTQYF. CDR3 DNA: TGCGCCAGCAGCTTGATGGCGGGGGGCTTGAATACGCAGTATTTT. Looking up the rest from reference TRBV5-1 and TRBJ2-3 gives the full variable domain: KAGVTQTPRYLIKTRGQQVTLSCSPISGHRSVSWYQQTPGQGLQFLFEYFSETQRNKGNFPGRFSGRQFSNSRSEMNVSTLELGDSALYLCASSLMAGGLNTQYFGPGTRLTVL.

The V and J genes are TRBV2 and TRBJ2-3; D not resolved. The V end was cut by 3 bases, the J end by 4 bases, with 2 bases between. This CDR3 has 11 residues. Germline CDR1 and CDR2: SNHLY and FYNNEI. Written as DNA, the CDR3 is TGTGCCAGCAGTGACGCAGATACGCAGTATTTT. Residues: CASSDADTQYF.

The chain employs TRBV5-1 and TRBJ1-6; perhaps TRBD1 as D (6 bases). CDR1 and CDR2 (germline): SGHRS, YFSETQ. The ends were cut back, 4 bases at V and 0 bases at J, with 14 bases in the middle. This CDR3 spans 17 amino acids. The CDR3 spells CASSPTGSGSYNSPLHF. CDR3 bases: TGCGCCAGCAGCCCGACAGGTTCGGGCTCCTATAATTCACCCCTCCACTTT.

This chain joins TRBV30 and TRBJ2-7; D unresolved. CDR3 length: 12 amino acids. With 5 bases removed from V and 7 bases from J, the gap between germline ends came to 15 bases. Germline CDR1 is GTSNPN and CDR2 is SVGIG (reference sequence). CDR3 sequence (DNA): TGTGCCTGGGATCAAGCGAGGCGAGAGCAGTACTTC. Translation gives CAWDQARREQYF.

This chain links TRBV19 with TRBJ1-1; D is unresolved. V lost 2 bases, J lost 4 bases, and 8 bases lay in between. The germline V gene encodes CDR1 LNHDA and CDR2 SQIVND (reference sequence). The CDR3 covers 13 residues. CDR3 in amino acids: CASSIMVSTEAFF. The CDR3 region has the DNA TGTGCCAGTAGTATAATGGTGAGCACTGAAGCTTTCTTT.

J is TRBJ2-7 and V is TRBV5-6; possible D gene TRBD2, 5 bases. The CDR3 spans 14 residues. Germline V gives CDR1 SGHDT, CDR2 YYEEEE. V was trimmed by 4 bases and J by 6 bases, leaving 17 bases between them. CDR3 amino acids: CASSHPGAAGEQYF. The CDR3 DNA sequence: TGTGCCAGCAGCCACCCGGGTGCTGCGGGCGAGCAGTACTTC. The full variable domain, in which reference TRBV5-6 and TRBJ2-7 provide the parts outside the CDR3, is DAGVTQSPTHLIKTRGQQVTLRCSPKSGHDTVSWYQQALGQGPQFIFQYYEEEERQRGNFPDRFSGHQFPNYSSELNVNALLLGDSALYLCASSHPGAAGEQYFGPGTRLTVT.

The genes are TRBV6-5 and TRBJ1-4, with D tentatively TRBD1 (6 bases). Germline V gene lookup returns CDR1 MNHEY and CDR2 SVGAGI. The CDR3 contains 14 residues. The V end was cut by 5 bases, the J end by 8 bases, with 15 bases between. CDR3 sequence: CASSLTGGSEKLFF. The CDR3, as DNA: TGTGCCAGCAGTCTGACAGGCGGAAGCGAAAAACTGTTTTTT.

The chain recombines TRBV12-5 with TRBJ1-1; possibly TRBD1 for D (5 bases). The CDR3 runs to 15 residues. Germline CDR1 and CDR2: LGHNT and FRNRAP. Deletions cut 0 bases from V and 6 bases from J, with 14 bases between. This CDR3 is CASGLVPAGGAEAFF. CDR3 in DNA: TGTGCTAGTGGTTTGGTTCCCGCCGGAGGGGCTGAAGCTTTCTTT.

The table lists this clone with a count of one. The gene calls are TRBV20-1 and TRBJ2-1, with 8 bases aligning to TRBD1. There are 11 residues in the CDR3. Germline V gene lookup returns CDR1 DFQATT and CDR2 SNEGSKA (reference sequence). Unmatched junction bases numbered 10, after V lost 5 bases and J lost 16 bases. Here the CDR3 reads CSALQRTGSFF. DNA of the CDR3: TGCAGTGCTTTACAGAGGACAGGGAGTTTCTTC.